This T cell receptor (beta chain) was retrieved from a study of cytomegalovirus exposure and HLA in healthy donors. V lost 2 bases, J lost 2 bases, and 8 bases stayed unmatched. The CDR3 has 16 residues. Germline-derived CDR1 and CDR2 are SQVTM and ANQGSEA. The PCR contained 60 Vbeta and 13 Jbeta primers. Repertoires were generated with immunoSEQ multiplex PCR, while TCRdb's copy carries only in-frame clones and drops some. The repertoire consists of approximately 100,000 clones, with around 82% occurring once and the leading ten covering under 2%. J is TRBJ2-7 and V is TRBV29-1; 11 bases match TRBD2. Sequenced input: PBMCs. The sequence was collected from a woman aged 40 to 50 in good health and CMV-seronegative. The CDR3 region has the DNA TGCAGCGTTGAATACACCTTAGCGGGAGGGCCCTACGAGCAGTACTTC. Translation: CSVEYTLAGGPYEQYF.